These 13 T cell receptor beta chains were all obtained from the same sample, sequenced in a study of blood T cell repertoires in COVID-19. The protocol was immunoSEQ multiplex PCR, while the TCRdb copy is restricted to in-frame clones and leaves out a portion. Among around 25,000 clones listed, over 80% were seen once. The sample consisted of peripheral blood. These receptor sequences come from a human donor with active COVID-19. The donor label of this sample is uncertain.

This clone turned up a few times. The chain combines TRBV24-1 with TRBJ1-5; D ambiguous. The ends were cut back, 11 bases at V and 7 bases at J, with 17 bases in the middle. From germline, CDR1 is KGHDR and CDR2 SFDVKD. The CDR3 is 13 residues long. This CDR3 reads CAIPYAGLQPQHF. CDR3 nucleotides: TGTGCCATCCCCTACGCGGGCTTACAGCCCCAGCATTTT.

This chain connects TRBV7-6 to TRBJ2-7; 11 nucleotides align to TRBD2. This CDR3 comprises 15 residues. Looked up from germline, CDR1 is SGHVS and CDR2 is FNYEAQ. V dropped 5 bases and J dropped 4; count of bases not matched to a gene: 7. CDR3 sequence: CASSQLAGAGYEQYF. CDR3 nucleotide sequence: TGTGCCAGCAGCCAACTAGCGGGAGCTGGGTACGAGCAGTACTTC.

The V and J genes are TRBV15 and TRBJ2-3; 7 nucleotides line up with TRBD2. The J segment lost 5 bases and the V segment lost 1 base, leaving 6 bases of the junction unmatched. The germline V gene has CDR1 LNHNV and CDR2 YYDKDF (reference sequence). The CDR3 runs 15 residues. CDR3 in DNA: TGTGCCACCAGCAGAGGGGCCCGCGGGGGAGATACGCAGTATTTT. Its translation: CATSRGARGGDTQYF.

The chain uses TRBV6-6 and TRBJ2-1; 8 nucleotides match TRBD1. This CDR3 is built from 15 residues. The trim removed 3 bases at V and 10 bases at J, leaving 11 bases unmatched. Looked up from germline, CDR1 is MNHNY and CDR2 is SVGAGI (reference sequence). The CDR3 nucleotides read TGTGCCAGCAGTTATCGGGGACAGGCCCGCGCCGAGCAGTTCTTC. Amino acid sequence: CASSYRGQARAEQFF.

This clone was observed a single time. V and J are TRBV5-4 and TRBJ1-1, with 7 nucleotides matching TRBD1. This CDR3 is 15 amino acids long. Looked up from germline, CDR1 is SGHNT and CDR2 is YYREEE (reference sequence). The ends lost 4 bases at V and 5 bases at J; junction bases unmatched: 11. DNA for the CDR3: TGTGCCAGCAGCCGAAATACCTACAGGGGAACTGAAGCTTTCTTT. Protein product: CASSRNTYRGTEAFF.

The J gene is TRBJ2-7, the V gene TRBV11-2; tentatively, D is TRBD2 (7 bases). The V and J ends lost 6 bases and 0 bases respectively, with 18 bases between them. Germline CDR1 and CDR2: SGHAT and FQNNGV. CDR3 length: 16 amino acids. The CDR3 spells CASRLGGGRSSYEQYF. DNA of the CDR3: TGTGCCAGCAGGCTAGGGGGGGGCCGAAGCTCCTACGAGCAGTACTTC.

The rearrangement joins TRBV19 to TRBJ1-2, with D possibly being TRBD1 (6 bases). Between the trimmed V and J ends, which lost 4 bases and 2 bases, there was a span of 14 bases. Germline loops: CDR1 LNHDA, CDR2 SQIVND (reference sequence). This CDR3 region has 15 residues. The CDR3 DNA is TGTGCCAGTAGTACGAACAGGGATAAAAACTATGGCTACACCTTC. The encoded protein is CASSTNRDKNYGYTF. The complete variable domain, with remaining parts taken from reference TRBV19 and TRBJ1-2, reads DGGITQSPKYLFRKEGQNVTLSCEQNLNHDAMYWYRQDPGQGLRLIYYSQIVNDFQKGDIAEGYSVSREKKESFPLTVTSAQKNPTAFYLCASSTNRDKNYGYTFGSGTRLTVV.

CDR3 DNA sequence: TGCGCCAGCAGTGACCCGAAGGGGGGGGGCACAGATACGCAGTATTTT. It encodes CASSDPKGGGTDTQYF. V and J are TRBV10-1 and TRBJ2-3; the D gene is possibly TRBD2 (7 bases). CDR1 and CDR2 from the germline V gene are WNHNN and SYGVQD (reference sequence). This CDR3 is built from 16 residues. Trimming removed 3 bases from V and 1 base from J, with 14 bases in between.

The rearrangement uses TRBV5-5 and TRBJ1-2; possible D gene TRBD1, 6 bases. V lost 5 bases to trimming and J lost 3 bases, with 11 bases between them. The germline V gene encodes CDR1 SGHKS and CDR2 YYEKEE (reference sequence). CDR3 length: 13 amino acids. The CDR3 DNA follows: TGTGCCAGCAGGACACAGGGATACTATGGCTACACCTTC. Translation: CASRTQGYYGYTF.

This clone has only one observation. V usage is TRBV12-3 or TRBV12-4 and J usage is TRBJ2-3; 7 bases line up with TRBD1. The V segment lost 6 bases and the J segment 9 bases; nucleotides outside the gene matches: 9. The CDR3 contains 13 residues. In nucleotides, the CDR3 is TGTGCCAGCAGCGCCGACAGGGTGGGAACGCAGTATTTT. The encoded protein is CASSADRVGTQYF.

The chain joins TRBV10-3 to TRBJ2-3; D unclear. CDR3 length: 14 amino acids. Trimming cost V 0 bases and J 2 bases, with 6 bases left between them. CDR1 is ENHRY and CDR2 is SYGVKD in the germline V gene. DNA of the CDR3: TGTGCCATCAGTGAGTCAGAACTCACAGATACGCAGTATTTT. Translation gives CAISESELTDTQYF.

Only one count was recorded for this clone. The chain carries TRBV9 and TRBJ2-1; 9 bases agree with TRBD1. The CDR3 length is 16 residues. Trimming at V came to 0 bases and at J to 5 bases, leaving 6 bases not matched to a gene. The V gene's germline CDR1 is SGDLS and CDR2 YYNGEE. In DNA form, the CDR3 reads TGTGCCAGCAGCGTAGTGCCACAGGGGGCCAACAATGAGCAGTTCTTC. It codes for CASSVVPQGANNEQFF.

This clone has a single count. The chain combines TRBV18 with TRBJ2-3, with TRBD2 identical over 14 bases. CDR1 and CDR2 (germline): KGHSH, LQKENI. The J segment lost 3 bases and the V segment lost 3 bases, leaving 5 bases of the junction unmatched. The CDR3 is 17 amino acids. CDR3 nucleotides: TGTGCCAGCTCACCGGGACTAGCGGGAGTCGTAACAGATACGCAGTATTTT. Its protein is CASSPGLAGVVTDTQYF.